These 20 T cell receptor beta chains came from one sample sequenced in a study of T cell changes during pregnancy in multiple sclerosis. Some clones are missing from TCRdb's copy, which holds only in-frame ones; the method was immunoSEQ multiplex PCR. The sample carries about 48,000 clones, 94% recorded once. The material was CD4+ T cells from peripheral blood mononuclear cells, obtained in the first trimester of pregnancy. The receptors here all came from a female donor with multiple sclerosis, enrolled in a pregnancy study.

The chain has TRBV14 and TRBJ2-7; 7 nucleotides agree with TRBD1. Germline V lookup: CDR1 SGHDN, CDR2 FVKESK. Losses at the gene ends were 4 bases for V and 4 bases for J; bases not matched to a gene: 7. CDR3 length: 14 amino acids. In DNA, the CDR3 is TGTGCCAGCAGCCGGCGTAGGGGGCGGTACGAGCAGTACTTC. Amino acid sequence: CASSRRRGRYEQYF.

The chain links TRBV27 to TRBJ2-3, with a weak D call TRBD1 (5 bases). The V end lost 5 bases, the J end lost 3 bases, and 18 bases lay between the germline ends. Germline CDR1 MNHEY, CDR2 SMNVEV (reference sequence). This CDR3 is built from 16 residues. The CDR3, as DNA: TGTGCCAGCAGTCCAAAGGCAGGGCAAGGAACAGATACGCAGTATTTT. Translating gives CASSPKAGQGTDTQYF.

This rearrangement joins TRBV6-4 to TRBJ2-5; a possible D gene is TRBD1 (6 bases). In germline, CDR1 is MRHNA, CDR2 SNTAGT. V lost 3 bases and J lost 5, with 10 bases in between. The CDR3 totals 13 residues. CDR3 loop: CASSEQGGETQYF. In DNA form, the CDR3 reads TGTGCCAGCAGTGAACAGGGCGGGGAGACCCAGTACTTC.

CDR3 coding DNA: TGTGCCAGCAGCATGAATAGCGGGGGGGCCGGAGATACGCAGTATTTT. It codes for CASSMNSGGAGDTQYF. The genes are TRBV7-9 and TRBJ2-3; 11 positions agree with TRBD2. Looked up from germline, CDR1 is SEHNR and CDR2 is FQNEAQ (reference sequence). This CDR3 contains 16 residues. J lost 5 bases, V lost 5 bases, and 9 bases had no gene match.

This clone was observed a few times. The chain carries TRBV19 and TRBJ1-2, with TRBD1 identical over 8 bases. Looked up from germline, CDR1 is LNHDA and CDR2 is SQIVND (reference sequence). After removal of 8 bases from V and 2 bases from J, the junction contained 10 bases not matched to a gene. The length of the CDR3 is 15 residues. The CDR3 protein is CASRPAGQVNYGYTF. The CDR3 region has the DNA TGTGCCAGTCGGCCCGCGGGACAGGTAAACTATGGCTACACCTTC.

This chain joins TRBV5-6 and TRBJ2-2; 10 bases are shared with TRBD1. Germline CDR1 SGHDT, CDR2 YYEEEE. CDR3 length: 16 amino acids. Losses at the gene ends were 3 bases for V and 5 bases for J; bases not matched to a gene: 7. The CDR3 sequence is CASSSDRGRRTGELFF. The CDR3 DNA is TGTGCCAGCAGCTCCGACAGGGGGCGACGGACCGGGGAGCTGTTTTTT.

V and J are TRBV29-1 and TRBJ1-5, with D perhaps TRBD1 (5 bases). CDR3 length equals 13 residues. V lost 4 bases, J lost 3 bases, and 10 bases lay in between. Germline CDR1 is SQVTM and CDR2 is ANQGSEA. CDR3 sequence reads: CSVGSDTNQPQHF. CDR3 in DNA: TGCAGCGTTGGTTCGGACACCAATCAGCCCCAGCATTTT.

J is TRBJ1-2 and V is TRBV2, with D possibly matching TRBD1 (5 bases). The CDR3 runs 15 residues. V shed 5 bases and J shed 8 bases, with 21 bases lying between them. From germline, CDR1 is SNHLY and CDR2 FYNNEI. The CDR3 protein is CASSPGGRPPEGYTF. In DNA form, the CDR3 reads TGTGCCAGCAGTCCGGGGGGGAGGCCCCCAGAGGGCTACACCTTC.

V gene TRBV6-5 combines with J gene TRBJ2-5, with 7 bases fitting TRBD2. This CDR3 spans 14 amino acids. CDR1 is MNHEY, CDR2 SVGAGI, per germline. V was pared by 2 bases and J by 6 bases, with 6 bases of the junction left unmatched. The CDR3 DNA is TGTGCCAGCAGTTACGGGCGGGGGACGAAGACCCAGTACTTC. Translated: CASSYGRGTKTQYF.

The V and J genes are TRBV5-4 and TRBJ2-7; 9 positions match TRBD1. The CDR3 totals 15 residues. Trimming cost V 2 bases and J 6 bases; bases outside gene matches: 9. The germline CDR1 and CDR2 sequences are SGHNT and YYREEE (reference sequence). The CDR3 spells CASSLKGQGDAEQYF. In DNA, the CDR3 is TGTGCCAGCAGCTTAAAGGGACAGGGAGACGCCGAGCAGTACTTC.

This chain connects TRBV4-1 to TRBJ1-1; 7 bases are a match to TRBD1. The CDR3 has 15 amino acids. V lost 7 bases and J lost 10; bases outside the gene matches: 18. Germline CDR1 and CDR2: MGHRA and YSYEKL. The CDR3 protein is CASILPKRGGVGAFF. In nucleotides, the CDR3 is TGCGCCAGCATCCTCCCAAAGCGAGGGGGCGTCGGAGCTTTCTTT.

The genes are TRBV2 and TRBJ2-7; 9 bases agree with TRBD2. Trimming cost V 9 bases and J 1 base; bases outside gene matches: 4. This CDR3 spans 13 amino acids. Germline V gene data show CDR1 as SNHLY and CDR2 as FYNNEI. The CDR3 protein is CARRLAASYEQYF. DNA of the CDR3: TGTGCCAGACGACTAGCGGCATCCTACGAGCAGTACTTC. Based on the CDR3 plus reference TRBV2 and TRBJ2-7, the full variable domain is EPEVTQTPSHQVTQMGQEVILRCVPISNHLYFYWYRQILGQKVEFLVSFYNNEISEKSEIFDDQFSVERPDGSNFTLKIRSTKLEDSAMYFCARRLAASYEQYFGPGTRLTVT.

V and J are TRBV7-9 and TRBJ2-2, with no clear D. V lost 1 base, J lost 4 bases, and 10 bases lay in between. Germline values: CDR1 SEHNR, CDR2 FQNEAQ (reference sequence). The CDR3 extends over 15 amino acids. CDR3 nucleotide sequence: TGTGCCAGCAGCTTAGTAGCCGGTTCCACCGGGGAGCTGTTTTTT. Translation: CASSLVAGSTGELFF.

This sequence joins TRBV11-1 and TRBJ2-1, with a possible D match to TRBD1 (5 bases). This CDR3 contains 13 residues. Looked up from germline, CDR1 is SGHAT and CDR2 is FQDESV (reference sequence). V dropped 5 bases and J dropped 9 bases, with 14 bases sitting between them. Written as DNA, the CDR3 is TGTGCCAGCAGCCAATCCCAGGGTATTGAGCAGTTCTTC. Translating it yields CASSQSQGIEQFF.

The rearrangement joins TRBV5-1 to TRBJ1-2; 7 positions match TRBD1. V lost 0 bases and J lost 10; bases outside the gene matches: 3. Germline lookup yields CDR1 SGHRS and CDR2 YFSETQ. The CDR3 covers 12 residues. In DNA, the CDR3 is TGCGCCAGCAGCTTGGGTACAGGGGACTACACCTTC. Encoded protein: CASSLGTGDYTF.

The rearrangement joins TRBV5-6 to TRBJ2-7; TRBD1 agrees at 8 bases. This CDR3 comprises 14 residues. The germline V gene encodes CDR1 SGHDT and CDR2 YYEEEE. V lost 4 bases, J lost 3 bases, and 6 bases stayed unmatched. This CDR3 is CASSPGTGYYEQYF. In nucleotides, the CDR3 is TGTGCCAGCAGCCCCGGGACAGGATACTACGAGCAGTACTTC.

The V and J genes are TRBV5-5 and TRBJ1-1; 7 bases align to TRBD1. The CDR3 extends over 14 amino acids. In germline, CDR1 is SGHKS, CDR2 YYEKEE (reference sequence). Trimming took 4 bases from V and 7 from J; bases not matched to a gene: 10. CDR3: CASSLDRRLGEAFF. For the CDR3, the DNA is TGTGCCAGCAGCCTGGACAGGCGCTTGGGTGAAGCTTTCTTT.

The chain recombines TRBV7-2 with TRBJ2-7; 7 positions match TRBD1. Germline CDR1 is SGHTA and CDR2 is FQGNSA. The CDR3 has 14 residues. The J segment lost 2 bases and the V segment lost 3 bases, leaving 4 bases of the junction unmatched. The CDR3 loop is CASSFRDRPYEQYF. The CDR3, as DNA: TGTGCCAGCAGCTTCCGGGACAGACCCTACGAGCAGTACTTC.

The chain is built from TRBV19 and TRBJ1-2; no clear D. Germline CDR1 LNHDA, CDR2 SQIVND (reference sequence). V was trimmed by 5 bases and J by 3 bases, leaving 13 bases between them. The CDR3 is 14 residues long. The CDR3 region has the DNA TGTGCCAGTAGTGATGATGGTCGGTACTATGGCTACACCTTC. It yields the protein CASSDDGRYYGYTF.

This clone was found a few times. The chain is built from TRBV14 and TRBJ1-2, with D possibly matching TRBD1 (5 bases). V dropped 1 base and J dropped 2 bases, with 5 bases sitting between them. Germline loops: CDR1 SGHDN, CDR2 FVKESK. This CDR3 is built from 13 residues. The CDR3 loop reads CASSQGQNYGYTF. The CDR3 bases are TGTGCCAGCAGCCAAGGACAGAACTATGGCTACACCTTC. Full variable domain (outside the CDR3, taken from reference TRBV14 and TRBJ1-2): EAGVTQFPSHSVIEKGQTVTLRCDPISGHDNLYWYRRVMGKEIKFLLHFVKESKQDESGMPNNRFLAERTGGTYSTLKVQPAELEDSGVYFCASSQGQNYGYTFGSGTRLTVV.